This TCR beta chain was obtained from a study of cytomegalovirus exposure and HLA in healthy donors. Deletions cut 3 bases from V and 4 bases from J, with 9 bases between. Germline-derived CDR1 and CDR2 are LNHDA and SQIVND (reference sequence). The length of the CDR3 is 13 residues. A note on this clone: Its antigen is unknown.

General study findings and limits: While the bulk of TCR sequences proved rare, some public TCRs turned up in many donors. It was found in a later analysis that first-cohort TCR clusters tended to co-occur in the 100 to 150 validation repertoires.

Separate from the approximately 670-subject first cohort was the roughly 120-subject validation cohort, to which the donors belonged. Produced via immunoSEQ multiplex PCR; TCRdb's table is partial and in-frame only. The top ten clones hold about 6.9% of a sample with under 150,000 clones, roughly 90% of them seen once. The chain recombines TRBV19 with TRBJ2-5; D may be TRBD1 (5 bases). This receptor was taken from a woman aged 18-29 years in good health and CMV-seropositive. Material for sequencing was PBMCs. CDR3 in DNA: TGTGCCAGTAGTATTCAGGGTCCAGAGACCCAGTACTTC. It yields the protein CASSIQGPETQYF.